Given below is one T cell receptor beta chain in context. With 7 bases clipped from V and 3 bases from J, the junction kept 8 bases outside the gene matches. This CDR3 comprises 15 residues. In germline, CDR1 is SNHLY, CDR2 FYNNEI. The data were obtained in a study of blood T cell repertoires in COVID-19. Study at large: COVID-19 samples, acute and convalescent, were from the United States, Italy and Spain. PBMCs, B-cell-depleted T cells, or T cells provided the cDNA or gDNA that made up the material.

In the authors' methods: Reference gene primers were amplified, and this amplification served to estimate nucleated cell counts. Sequencing used immunoSEQ multiplex PCR; TCRdb keeps in-frame clones, though not all of them. From that table come the V and J calls and clone size; the DNA was used to work out D and trimming. The top ten hold around 4.8% of the sample, which has 65,000 to 90,000 clones, 65% to 85% seen once. The V call is TRBV2, the J call TRBJ2-7, with 11 nucleotides matching TRBD2. The sequence was collected from a woman of 80 years or more with active or convalescent COVID-19. Specimen: peripheral blood. The CDR3 here is CASTPGTSGNYEQYF. DNA of the CDR3: TGTGCCAGCACCCCCGGGACTAGCGGAAACTACGAGCAGTACTTC. Based on the CDR3 plus reference TRBV2 and TRBJ2-7, the full variable domain is EPEVTQTPSHQVTQMGQEVILRCVPISNHLYFYWYRQILGQKVEFLVSFYNNEISEKSEIFDDQFSVERPDGSNFTLKIRSTKLEDSAMYFCASTPGTSGNYEQYFGPGTRLTVT.